This TCR beta chain was obtained from a study of post-analysis software for immune sequencing data. Study-wide context: Some patients lacked subtype; others had relapsing-remitting, secondary progressive or progressive-relapsing disease. Study-level results: A few TRBV segments appeared more often in patients than in controls, and TRBV5-6, TRBV5-1 and TRBV20-1 were among these. The normalized Chao1 diversity of multiple sclerosis patients was significantly lower than that of controls. Analysis by F measure revealed that same-batch samples clustered strongly together.

cDNA libraries for TCR beta contained unique molecular identifiers. TCRdb re-analysed the PCR reads in MiXCR, keeping a single row per CDR3 protein. The sample carries approximately 440,000 distinct CDR3 sequences, roughly 45% recorded once. V lost 1 base and J 0 bases, leaving 10 bases between the germline ends. The CDR3 runs to 15 residues. The germline gives CDR1 DFQATT, CDR2 SNEGSKA (reference sequence). As for this clonotype: Its antigen is unknown.

The J gene is TRBJ2-4, the V gene TRBV20-1, with D hard to call. This clonotype originated in a girl between 10 and 17 years old with multiple sclerosis. The sample consisted of blood. In DNA, the CDR3 is TGCAGTGCTAGAGGAGGCGCACTAGCCAAAAACATTCAGTACTTC. Translation: CSARGGALAKNIQYF.